A single sample is the source of the 27 T cell receptor beta chains below, sequenced in a study of T cells in Graves' hyperthyroidism and ophthalmopathy. TCR beta CDR3 regions were amplified from RNA transcripts. Using the HTBI primer set, a first-round RT-PCR was run on the TCR CDR3. TCRdb recomputed calls from the multiplex PCR reads with MiXCR, one row per CDR3 protein. The repertoire holds a few hundred thousand distinct CDR3 sequences, with approximately 15% as singletons. The material sequenced was blood. These receptors came from a woman aged 18-29 years with Graves' hyperthyroidism.

The rearrangement uses TRBV11-2 and TRBJ2-1, with 10 nucleotides matching TRBD2. Trimming at V came to 1 base and at J to 5 bases, leaving 17 bases not matched to a gene. The CDR3 has 20 residues. CDR1 is SGHAT, CDR2 FQNNGV, per germline. CDR3 DNA sequence: TGTGCCAGCAGCTTAGTTCCTAGCGGGAGCTTGATACCCGCAGACAATGAGCAGTTCTTC. This translates into CASSLVPSGSLIPADNEQFF.

To note about this clonotype: This may be a read error, as it is one base from a much larger clone. The chain has TRBV29-1 and TRBJ2-1; D may be TRBD2 (6 bases). Per the germline V gene, CDR1 is SQVTM and CDR2 is ANQGSEA. V was pared by 6 bases and J by 4 bases, with 10 bases between. This CDR3 contains 12 residues. The CDR3 bases are TGCAGCGTGAGGGACTGTTACAATGAGCAGTTCTTC. Encoded protein: CSVRDCYNEQFF.

In this sample, this clonotype turned up a few times. A much larger clone is a single base away; this may be a read error. The chain carries TRBV2 and TRBJ2-1; tentative D call: TRBD1 (6 bases). V lost 9 bases and J lost 10, with 13 bases in between. Germline CDR1 reads SNHLY; CDR2 reads FYNNEI. The CDR3 has 11 amino acids. CDR3 DNA sequence: TGTGCCAGGGGGGCGGCGGGCGAGCAGTTCTTC. Its protein product is CARGAAGEQFF. Together with reference TRBV2 and TRBJ2-1, the CDR3 gives the full variable domain: EPEVTQTPSHQVTQMGQEVILRCVPISNHLYFYWYRQILGQKVEFLVSFYNNEISEKSEIFDDQFSVERPDGSNFTLKIRSTKLEDSAMYFCARGAAGEQFFGPGTRLTVL.

V is TRBV5-1 and J is TRBJ2-2; possibly TRBD1 for D (7 bases). Germline lookup yields CDR1 SGHRS and CDR2 YFSETQ. The CDR3 length is 16 residues. Trimming removed 0 bases from V and 4 bases from J, with 13 bases in between. In DNA, the CDR3 is TGCGCCAGCAGCTTGGCCCCGCAGGGGGGCACCGGGGAGCTGTTTTTT. As protein: CASSLAPQGGTGELFF. The entire variable domain, with the rest obtained from reference TRBV5-1 and TRBJ2-2, is as follows: KAGVTQTPRYLIKTRGQQVTLSCSPISGHRSVSWYQQTPGQGLQFLFEYFSETQRNKGNFPGRFSGRQFSNSRSEMNVSTLELGDSALYLCASSLAPQGGTGELFFGEGSRLTVL.

To note about this clonotype: One end of the junction fails to match germline, which may point to a read error. The V gene is TRBV28, the J gene TRBJ1-5, with unresolved D. Germline V gene sequence: CDR1 MDHEN, CDR2 SYDVKM. The CDR3 extends over 12 amino acids. The DNA for the CDR3 is TGTGCCAGCAGTCTATCGTATCAGCCCCATCATTTT. It is translated as CASSLSYQPHHF.

This clonotype was counted many times. The rearrangement joins TRBV25-1 to TRBJ2-3, with TRBD1 matching over 9 bases. The CDR3 consists of 16 residues. J gave up 4 bases and V 4 bases, and 9 bases lay outside the gene matches. The germline V gene has CDR1 MGHDK and CDR2 SYGVNS. The chain's CDR3 is CASSGKQGAVADTQYF. The CDR3 DNA sequence: TGTGCCAGCAGTGGGAAACAGGGGGCGGTGGCAGATACGCAGTATTTT. Using reference TRBV25-1 and TRBJ2-3 for the parts outside the CDR3, the full variable domain is EADIYQTPRYLVIGTGKKITLECSQTMGHDKMYWYQQDPGMELHLIHYSYGVNSTEKGDLSSESTVSRIRTEHFPLTLESARPSHTSQYLCASSGKQGAVADTQYFGPGTRLTVL.

The table lists this clonotype with many counts. This sequence joins TRBV11-3 and TRBJ2-7; a weak D match, TRBD2 (6 bases). V dropped 0 bases and J dropped 2 bases, with 11 bases sitting between them. Looked up from germline, CDR1 is SGHNT and CDR2 is YENEEA. The CDR3 loop spans 15 amino acids. The CDR3 loop reads CASSLEAGRPYEQYF. The CDR3 DNA reads as TGTGCCAGCAGCTTAGAGGCGGGACGACCCTACGAGCAGTACTTC.

This clonotype was counted many times. V is TRBV19 and J is TRBJ2-3; 8 nucleotides agree with TRBD2. Germline-derived CDR1 and CDR2 are LNHDA and SQIVND (reference sequence). V lost 4 bases, J lost 5 bases, and 5 bases stayed unmatched. The length of the CDR3 is 14 residues. CDR3 region: CASSSGRLGDTQYF. The CDR3, as DNA: TGTGCCAGTAGTAGCGGGAGGCTCGGAGATACGCAGTATTTT.

This clonotype was seen repeatedly, ten times or more. The rearrangement uses TRBV20-1 and TRBJ1-2, with D uncertain. Deletions cut 1 base from V and 7 bases from J, with 13 bases between. The CDR3 consists of 13 residues. Germline-derived CDR1 and CDR2 are DFQATT and SNEGSKA (reference sequence). Written as DNA, the CDR3 is TGCAGTGCTAGAGCGTCCACGCTTCGTGGCTACACCTTC. It translates to CSARASTLRGYTF.

In this sample, this clonotype turned up a few times. This chain uses TRBV6-1 with TRBJ1-1; D remains unclear. The CDR3 is 14 residues long. Germline CDR1 is MNHNS and CDR2 is SASEGT. V was shortened by 2 bases and J by 1 base, with 8 bases between the two germline ends. Here the CDR3 DNA reads TGTGCCAGCAGTGAAAGGCCAGGGAACACTGAAGCTTTCTTT. Its translation: CASSERPGNTEAFF.

The CDR3, as DNA: TGTGCCAGCAGTGAAGGGACAGGGGGCAGCTATGGCTACACCTTC. This translates into CASSEGTGGSYGYTF. This chain uses TRBV6-1 with TRBJ1-2; 11 nucleotides line up with TRBD1. The CDR3 consists of 15 residues. The germline CDR1 and CDR2 sequences are MNHNS and SASEGT. With 1 base clipped from V and 4 bases from J, the junction kept 2 bases outside the gene matches.

This clonotype was counted at least ten times. The V and J genes are TRBV6-2 or TRBV6-3 and TRBJ2-5; 8 bases map to TRBD2. V dropped 6 bases and J dropped 2; count of bases not matched to a gene: 5. In germline, CDR1 is MNHEY, CDR2 SVGEGT. CDR3 length: 14 amino acids. The CDR3 DNA reads TGTGCCAGCAGGCAAGCGGGGGTTCAAGAGACCCAGTACTTC. The encoded protein is CASRQAGVQETQYF.

In this sample, this clonotype turned up many times. The CDR3 reads CASSVVNGQVNQPQHF. CDR3 coding DNA: TGTGCCAGCAGCGTCGTAAACGGACAGGTCAATCAGCCCCAGCATTTT. The chain has TRBV12-3 or TRBV12-4 and TRBJ1-5, with 7 bases lining up with TRBD1. The CDR3 is 16 residues long. V was clipped by 6 bases and J by 3 bases; unmatched bases: 11.

This clonotype came up a few times. One end of the junction does not line up with germline, which may come from a read error. This chain connects TRBV4-1 to TRBJ2-6; TRBD1 aligns across 7 bases. This CDR3 is 19 amino acids long. Germline V gene data show CDR1 as MGHRA and CDR2 as YSYEKL. As DNA, the CDR3 is TGCGCCAGCAGCCACCACAGGGGCCCCCTTTTCTCTGGGGCCAACGTCCTGACCTTC. Its protein product is CASSHHRGPLFSGANVLTF.

This clonotype was picked up many times. This rearrangement joins TRBV28 to TRBJ1-2; D not certain. Trimming removed 8 bases from V and 8 bases from J, with 15 bases in between. The CDR3 loop spans 12 amino acids. Germline CDR1 is MDHEN and CDR2 is SYDVKM. The CDR3 spells CASLTAVVGYTF. The CDR3 DNA sequence: TGTGCCAGCCTGACCGCGGTCGTCGGCTACACCTTC.

This clonotype was recorded many times. The V gene is TRBV12-3 or TRBV12-4, the J gene TRBJ1-1, with D unclear. The CDR3 totals 13 residues. Trimming took off 7 bases at V and 5 bases at J, with 14 bases between the two ends. This CDR3 reads CASTKGLWTEAFF. CDR3 sequence (DNA): TGTGCCAGCACTAAGGGTTTGTGGACTGAAGCTTTCTTT.

This clonotype has ten or more counts. V usage is TRBV20-1 and J usage is TRBJ1-5; D not resolved. Trimming removed 6 bases at V and 7 bases at J, with 16 bases between. The CDR3 is made up of 13 amino acids. Germline lookup yields CDR1 DFQATT and CDR2 SNEGSKA (reference sequence). DNA for the CDR3: TGCAGTGCCAGCCCCCTTTTTGGCCAGCCCCAGCATTTT. Residues: CSASPLFGQPQHF.

The table lists this clonotype with many counts. This chain connects TRBV5-1 to TRBJ2-1; D not certain. Germline-derived CDR1 and CDR2 are SGHRS and YFSETQ. Trimming cost V 0 bases and J 5 bases, with 9 bases left between them. This CDR3 region has 14 residues. The DNA of the CDR3 is TGCGCCAGCAGCTTGGGGGCGCCCCACAATGAGCAGTTCTTC. This gives the protein CASSLGAPHNEQFF.

The rearrangement links TRBV12-3 or TRBV12-4 to TRBJ2-3; 7 bases are a match to TRBD1. This CDR3 region has 15 residues. V lost 0 bases to trimming and J lost 0 bases; unmatched junction nucleotides: 0. The CDR3 nucleotides read TGTGCCAGCAGTTTAGCGGGACAGAGCACAGATACGCAGTATTTT. Translating gives CASSLAGQSTDTQYF.

In the case of this clonotype: The junction does not match germline at one end; this may be a read error. V is TRBV3-1 and J is TRBJ2-1; D is unclear. Germline assignment: CDR1 LGHDT and CDR2 YNNKEL (reference sequence). The CDR3 contains 16 residues. Here the CDR3 DNA reads TGTGCCAGCGGCCAAGAGCAGGTCCGCTCCTACAATGAGCAGTTCTTC. Translation gives CASGQEQVRSYNEQFF.

The V and J genes are TRBV2 and TRBJ2-7; D gene uncertain. Looked up from germline, CDR1 is SNHLY and CDR2 is FYNNEI. V lost 7 bases to trimming and J lost 6 bases, with 10 bases between them. CDR3 size: 11 residues. The CDR3 sequence is CASIRLPEQYF. CDR3 DNA: TGTGCCAGCATACGCCTACCCGAGCAGTACTTC. Full variable domain (rest looked up from reference TRBV2 and TRBJ2-7): EPEVTQTPSHQVTQMGQEVILRCVPISNHLYFYWYRQILGQKVEFLVSFYNNEISEKSEIFDDQFSVERPDGSNFTLKIRSTKLEDSAMYFCASIRLPEQYFGPGTRLTVT.

This clonotype was found a few times. The CDR3 is CASSYSPAGTSTDTQYF. For the CDR3, the DNA is TGTGCCAGCAGTTACTCTCCAGCGGGGACCAGCACAGATACGCAGTATTTT. The gene calls are TRBV6-5 and TRBJ2-3; 7 nucleotides line up with TRBD2. Germline V gene data show CDR1 as MNHEY and CDR2 as SVGAGI. There are 17 residues in the CDR3. With V trimmed by 0 bases and J by 0 bases, 6 bases remained unmatched.

This clonotype was detected only a few times. Given a much more abundant clone one base away, this may be a read error. The chain recombines TRBV2 with TRBJ2-1; tentatively, D is TRBD2 (5 bases). The CDR3 is made up of 12 amino acids. In germline, CDR1 is SNHLY, CDR2 FYNNEI. CDR3: CANSILGDEQFF. Here the CDR3 DNA reads TGTGCCAACAGTATCTTGGGAGATGAGCAGTTCTTC.

The table lists this clonotype with a few counts. V usage is TRBV12-3 or TRBV12-4 and J usage is TRBJ2-1; D might be TRBD1 or TRBD2, each matching 5 bases. V was shortened by 3 bases and J by 5 bases, with 14 bases between the two germline ends. CDR3 length equals 15 residues. The CDR3: CASSFRLGVDNEQFF. The CDR3 coding sequence is TGTGCCAGCAGTTTTCGTCTGGGGGTAGACAATGAGCAGTTCTTC.

The chain links TRBV16 to TRBJ1-2, with a tentative D call TRBD1 (5 bases). CDR1 and CDR2 from the germline V gene are KGHSY and FQNENV. The CDR3 totals 13 residues. Trimming shortened V by 4 bases and J by 7 bases, and 13 bases separated the two germline ends. The CDR3 region is CASSPGNKGGYTF. CDR3 DNA: TGTGCCAGCAGCCCAGGGAATAAGGGTGGCTACACCTTC.

This clonotype was seen at least ten times. The CDR3 spells CSARTSGRTDTQYF. In DNA, the CDR3 is TGCAGTGCCAGAACTAGCGGACGCACAGATACGCAGTATTTT. V is TRBV20-1 and J is TRBJ2-3; 8 positions agree with TRBD2. The CDR3 covers 14 residues. V was pared by 6 bases and J by 1 base, with 6 bases of the junction left unmatched. Per germline, CDR1 DFQATT and CDR2 SNEGSKA (reference sequence).

This chain joins TRBV7-9 and TRBJ2-4; 8 bases align to TRBD2. CDR3 length: 14 amino acids. Per the germline V gene, CDR1 is SEHNR and CDR2 is FQNEAQ (reference sequence). V lost 5 bases and J lost 9; bases outside the gene matches: 9. The CDR3 region is CASSPGTRGGIQYF. DNA for the CDR3: TGTGCCAGCAGCCCAGGGACTAGGGGGGGCATTCAGTACTTC.